The 4 T cell receptor beta chains presented below share a single source sample, sequenced in a study of T-cell memory formation after mild COVID-19 (dated by TCRdb to about 2021). Library prep was done by 5' RACE. Instrument used: Illumina NovaSeq 6000. TCRdb reanalyzed the raw reads on its own, using fastp at Q25 for trimming and MiXCR for clone calling, and kept in-frame beta chains. Here each entry gathers all rows of one CDR3 protein and keeps the most common genes and DNA. The table for this sample lists hundreds of thousands of distinct CDR3 sequences; approximately 20% of them were counted only once. Of the sample, under 15% is held by the ten largest clones. Sequencing was done on a sample of PBMCs or a T cell subset sorted from them (not recorded which). These receptors were taken from an adult woman who had mild COVID-19 (a few samples of this study predate the infection). The sample titles of this study are shuffled in the database, so cell type and time point are left out; the donor was told from shared clones.

This clonotype was counted between two and nine times. This sequence joins TRBV20-1 and TRBJ2-1, with 7 bases fitting TRBD2. There are 12 residues in the CDR3. Germline CDR1 is DFQATT and CDR2 is SNEGSKA (reference sequence). Germline trimming cut 1 base from V and 10 bases from J; bases unmatched to any gene: 4. As DNA, the CDR3 is TGCAGTGCTAGAGTAAAAGCGGGGGAGCAGTTCTTC. Protein: CSARVKAGEQFF.

The sample holds a few counts of this clonotype. V usage is TRBV7-8 and J usage is TRBJ1-1, with TRBD1 as a possible D gene (5 bases). This CDR3 contains 12 residues. Trimming cost V 5 bases and J 4 bases, with 8 bases left between them. Germline-derived CDR1 and CDR2 are SGHVS and FQNEAQ. The CDR3: CASSGGITEAFF. DNA of the CDR3: TGTGCCAGCAGCGGGGGGATCACTGAAGCTTTCTTT. The whole variable domain, filled in from reference TRBV7-8 and TRBJ1-1, reads GAGVSQSPRYKVAKRGQDVALRCDPISGHVSLFWYQQALGQGPEFLTYFQNEAQLDKSGLPSDRFFAERPEGSVSTLKIQRTQQEDSAVYLCASSGGITEAFFGQGTRLTVV.

This clonotype was observed a handful of times. The V gene is TRBV15, the J gene TRBJ1-4; D not resolved. The CDR3 totals 14 residues. Trimming left V 1 base short and J 6 bases short, with 9 bases between. From germline, CDR1 is LNHNV and CDR2 YYDKDF (reference sequence). The CDR3 DNA follows: TGTGCCACCAGCAGAGGGGCGCAGGATGAAAAACTGTTTTTT. Encoded protein: CATSRGAQDEKLFF. Combining the CDR3 with reference TRBV15 and TRBJ1-4 gives the whole variable domain DAMVIQNPRYQVTQFGKPVTLSCSQTLNHNVMYWYQQKSSQAPKLLFHYYDKDFNNEADTPDNFQSRRPNTSFCFLDIRSPGLGDTAMYLCATSRGAQDEKLFFGSGTQLSVL.

This clonotype was seen a few times. The chain links TRBV7-9 to TRBJ1-1; D perhaps matches TRBD1 (6 bases). The CDR3 extends over 14 amino acids. Trimming shortened V by 3 bases and J by 6 bases, and 14 bases separated the two germline ends. The V gene's germline CDR1 is SEHNR and CDR2 FQNEAQ (reference sequence). CDR3 loop: CASSFRGAGAEAFF. CDR3 nucleotide sequence: TGTGCCAGCAGCTTTCGGGGGGCCGGTGCTGAAGCTTTCTTT.